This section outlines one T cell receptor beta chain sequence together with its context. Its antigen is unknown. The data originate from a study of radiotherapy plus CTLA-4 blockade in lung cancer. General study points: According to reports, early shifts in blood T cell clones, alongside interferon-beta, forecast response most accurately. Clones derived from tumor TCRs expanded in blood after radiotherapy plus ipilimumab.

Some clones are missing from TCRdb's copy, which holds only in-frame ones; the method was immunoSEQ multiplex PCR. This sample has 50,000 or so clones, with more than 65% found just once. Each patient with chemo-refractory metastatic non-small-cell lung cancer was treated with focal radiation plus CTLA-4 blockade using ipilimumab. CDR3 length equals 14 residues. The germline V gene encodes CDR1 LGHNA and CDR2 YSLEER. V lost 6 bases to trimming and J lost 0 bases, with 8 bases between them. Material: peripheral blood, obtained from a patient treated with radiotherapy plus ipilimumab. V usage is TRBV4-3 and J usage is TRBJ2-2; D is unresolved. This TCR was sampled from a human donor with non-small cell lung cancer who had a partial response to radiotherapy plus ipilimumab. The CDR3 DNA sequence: TGCGCCAGCAGTCTGGGCTCGAACACCGGGGAGCTGTTTTTT. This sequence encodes CASSLGSNTGELFF.